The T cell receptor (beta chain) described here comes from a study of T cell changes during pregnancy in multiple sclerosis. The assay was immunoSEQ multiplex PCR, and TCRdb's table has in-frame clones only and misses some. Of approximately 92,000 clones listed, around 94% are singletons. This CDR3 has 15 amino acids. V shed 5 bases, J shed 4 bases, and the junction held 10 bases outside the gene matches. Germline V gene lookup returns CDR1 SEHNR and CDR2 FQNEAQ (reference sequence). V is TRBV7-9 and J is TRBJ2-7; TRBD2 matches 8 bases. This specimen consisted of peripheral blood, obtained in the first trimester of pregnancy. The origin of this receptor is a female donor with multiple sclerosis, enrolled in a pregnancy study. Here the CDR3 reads CASSPGGGLVYEQYF. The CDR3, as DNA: TGTGCCAGCAGCCCGGGGGGGGGTTTGGTGTACGAGCAGTACTTC.